The clone carrying this TCR beta chain turned up a few times. Total RNA extracted from each sample amounted to at least 5 micrograms. This sample is drawn from a study of blood T cells in healthy people across ages. The CDR3 extends over 12 amino acids. The germline V and J ends were trimmed by 6 bases and 4 bases, with 11 bases remaining between them. In germline, CDR1 is DFQATT, CDR2 SNEGSKA (reference sequence). Using a J-beta primer mix together with a sample-barcoded 5' primer, a second PCR was run for about 7 to 12 cycles. TCRdb itself ran the 5' RACE reads through MiXCR, one entry per CDR3 protein. The profile shows about a million distinct CDR3 sequences, about 44% of them singletons.

The V gene is TRBV20-1, the J gene TRBJ2-3, with D uncertain. Sequencing was performed on blood. This receptor was taken from a young man in good health. The CDR3 DNA sequence: TGCAGTGCCCGGGCGGACCCAGATACGCAGTATTTT. Translated: CSARADPDTQYF.